The present TCR beta chain was sequenced within a study of T cell repertoires in cytomegalovirus infection. Overall study context: Matching HLA type and CMV infection were both indicated by public TCR beta signatures.

TCRdb reanalysed the reads using MiXCR and keeps one entry per CDR3 protein. The sample shows about 180,000 distinct CDR3 sequences, roughly an eighth of them seen only once. The sample holds many counts of this clonotype. This CDR3 contains 14 residues. Looked up from germline, CDR1 is MDHEN and CDR2 is SYDVKM. V was trimmed by 3 bases and J by 0 bases, leaving 5 bases between them. Sequenced input: PBMCs. The receptor was isolated from a human donor in good health (CMV status not recorded). Some clones in this sample may be carry-over from other donors' samples. The V and J genes are TRBV28 and TRBJ1-4; no firm D call. In DNA form, the CDR3 reads TGTGCCAGCAGTTTTGGACCAACTAATGAAAAACTGTTTTTT. Amino acid sequence: CASSFGPTNEKLFF.